This T cell receptor (beta chain) comes out of a study of chronic HIV infection and antiretroviral therapy. The CDR3 covers 11 residues. The ends were cut back, 4 bases at V and 7 bases at J, with 8 bases in the middle. CDR1 and CDR2 (germline): LNHDA, SQIVND (reference sequence). From the 5' RACE reads, TCRdb called clonotypes with MiXCR, one entry per CDR3 protein. The data show approximately 47,000 distinct CDR3 sequences, with about 20% seen just once and 2.5% to 3% held by the top ten. The V and J genes are TRBV19 and TRBJ2-7, with D perhaps matching TRBD1 (6 bases). The receptor comes from an adult who had HIV and had not received antiretroviral therapy, or was an uninfected healthy control (not recorded which). Specimen: peripheral blood. CDR3 protein: CASSSGQEQYF. The DNA for the CDR3 is TGTGCCAGTAGTAGCGGACAGGAGCAGTACTTC.